Ten or more counts support the clone carrying this T cell receptor beta chain. Its antigen is still unknown. The data belong to a study of T cell repertoires in cytomegalovirus infection. Study at large: An indication of both CMV infection and matching HLA type came from public TCR beta signatures.

Germline CDR1 LNHDA, CDR2 SQIVND (reference sequence). The CDR3 contains 16 residues. V shed 6 bases and J shed 7 bases, with 22 bases lying between them. Study observations and caveats: Cumulative public TCR beta family frequency identified carriers of CMV plus the relevant HLA. HLA-C-restricted CMV clonotypes gave the most frequent clonotype in two of eight donors.

In TCRdb, the reads were re-called with MiXCR into one record per CDR3 protein. In the table there are roughly 300,000 distinct CDR3 sequences, about 25% of which are singletons. This TCR was recovered from a human donor in good health (CMV status not recorded). Some clones in this sample may be carry-over from other donors' samples. The rearrangement uses TRBV19 and TRBJ2-1; no firm D call. The material sequenced was PBMCs. Written as DNA, the CDR3 is TGTGCCAGTAGCCCCGACCCTGCCCGGCCTTTGAATGAGCAGTTCTTC. Protein product: CASSPDPARPLNEQFF.